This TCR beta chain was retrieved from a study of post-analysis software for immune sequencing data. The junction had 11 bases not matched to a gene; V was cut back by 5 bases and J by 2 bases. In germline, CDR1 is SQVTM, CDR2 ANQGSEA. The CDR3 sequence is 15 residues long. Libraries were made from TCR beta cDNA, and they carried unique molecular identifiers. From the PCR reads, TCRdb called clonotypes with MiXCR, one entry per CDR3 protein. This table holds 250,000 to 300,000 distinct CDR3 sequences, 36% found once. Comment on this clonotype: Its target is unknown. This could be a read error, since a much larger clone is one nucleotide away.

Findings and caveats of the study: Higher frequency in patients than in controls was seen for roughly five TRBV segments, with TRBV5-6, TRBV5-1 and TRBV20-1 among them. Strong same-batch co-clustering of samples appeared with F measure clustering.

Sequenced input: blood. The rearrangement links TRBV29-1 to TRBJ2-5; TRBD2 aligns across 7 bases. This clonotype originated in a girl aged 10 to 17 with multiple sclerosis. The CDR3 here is CSVMGSSGVQETQYF. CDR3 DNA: TGCAGCGTTATGGGTTCTAGCGGAGTTCAAGAGACCCAGTACTTC.